Given below is one T cell receptor beta chain in context. The antigen this receptor binds is unknown. No per-base quality is available; no much larger clone lies one base away. Trimming removed 3 bases from V and 1 base from J, leaving 4 bases between the germline ends. From a lookup of the germline V gene, CDR1 and CDR2 are SQVTM and ANQGSEA. The CDR3 covers 12 residues, taking in both the cysteine and the phenylalanine. The kept DNA is CDR3 alone, 36 bases in frame from the first base. This entry belongs to a study of blood T cell repertoires in COVID-19 (dated by TCRdb to the early 2020s). Study-level background: Samples from collaborators originated in the United States, Italy and Spain and spanned both the acute and convalescent phases of COVID-19. The material from the prospective study consisted of cDNA or gDNA derived from T cells, B-cell-depleted T cells, or PBMCs. Subjects who had been exposed to COVID-19, were actively infected with it, or had recovered from it provided the deeply sampled blood TCRbeta repertoires that made up the dataset. The repertoires were made available in a free public database intended to serve as a resource for research on the immune response to SARS-CoV-2. Samples were obtained from the ongoing ImmuneRACE study (first 160 participants) and from about 1,300 subjects provided by 6 global collaborators. Sample metadata almost always included a de-identified subject ID, COVID-19 status, age in years and sex. Where available, HLA class I and class II types were obtained from metadata supplied by the sample provider rather than from assay-based typing.

General findings and caveats noted by the study authors: Clinical and demographic metadata were provided uncurated, with the amount varying by source and participant.

TCRbeta CDR3 regions were amplified from genomic DNA by means of the immunoSEQ Assay, a bias-controlled multiplex PCR. The study's processing was this. Within the assay, amplification of reference gene primers was used to estimate how many nucleated cells each sample contained. Sequence reads were collapsed and filtered to measure the absolute abundance of every unique TCRbeta CDR3 rearrangement. For each sample, productive Simpson clonality was calculated as the square root of Simpson's diversity index across productive rearrangements. The table comes from immuneACCESS by way of TCRdb, which keeps in-frame sequences with V and J called. Part of the clones is missing from these tables; in studies checked, under half for an unresolved V gene and the rest for unknown reasons. V and J calls and clone size follow that table, whereas D and trimming were derived from the DNA. Counted in this sample were roughly 230,000 clones; 81% of them appeared once. The ten top clones hold approximately 7.2% of the sample.

The collaborating institutions used their own protocols to collect whole blood in K2EDTA tubes. For TCRbeta analysis, collaborator samples were shipped as frozen whole blood, as isolated PBMCs, or as DNA extracted from either sample type. The sequenced sample consisted of peripheral blood. The chain is encoded by TRBV29-1 joined to TRBJ1-3; too little of a D gene remains to name it. The TCR comes from a woman aged 80 or over with acute or convalescent COVID-19. The CDR3 has the sequence CSVDGSGNTIYF. The DNA reads as follows: TGCAGCGTTGACGGGTCTGGAAACACCATATATTTT.